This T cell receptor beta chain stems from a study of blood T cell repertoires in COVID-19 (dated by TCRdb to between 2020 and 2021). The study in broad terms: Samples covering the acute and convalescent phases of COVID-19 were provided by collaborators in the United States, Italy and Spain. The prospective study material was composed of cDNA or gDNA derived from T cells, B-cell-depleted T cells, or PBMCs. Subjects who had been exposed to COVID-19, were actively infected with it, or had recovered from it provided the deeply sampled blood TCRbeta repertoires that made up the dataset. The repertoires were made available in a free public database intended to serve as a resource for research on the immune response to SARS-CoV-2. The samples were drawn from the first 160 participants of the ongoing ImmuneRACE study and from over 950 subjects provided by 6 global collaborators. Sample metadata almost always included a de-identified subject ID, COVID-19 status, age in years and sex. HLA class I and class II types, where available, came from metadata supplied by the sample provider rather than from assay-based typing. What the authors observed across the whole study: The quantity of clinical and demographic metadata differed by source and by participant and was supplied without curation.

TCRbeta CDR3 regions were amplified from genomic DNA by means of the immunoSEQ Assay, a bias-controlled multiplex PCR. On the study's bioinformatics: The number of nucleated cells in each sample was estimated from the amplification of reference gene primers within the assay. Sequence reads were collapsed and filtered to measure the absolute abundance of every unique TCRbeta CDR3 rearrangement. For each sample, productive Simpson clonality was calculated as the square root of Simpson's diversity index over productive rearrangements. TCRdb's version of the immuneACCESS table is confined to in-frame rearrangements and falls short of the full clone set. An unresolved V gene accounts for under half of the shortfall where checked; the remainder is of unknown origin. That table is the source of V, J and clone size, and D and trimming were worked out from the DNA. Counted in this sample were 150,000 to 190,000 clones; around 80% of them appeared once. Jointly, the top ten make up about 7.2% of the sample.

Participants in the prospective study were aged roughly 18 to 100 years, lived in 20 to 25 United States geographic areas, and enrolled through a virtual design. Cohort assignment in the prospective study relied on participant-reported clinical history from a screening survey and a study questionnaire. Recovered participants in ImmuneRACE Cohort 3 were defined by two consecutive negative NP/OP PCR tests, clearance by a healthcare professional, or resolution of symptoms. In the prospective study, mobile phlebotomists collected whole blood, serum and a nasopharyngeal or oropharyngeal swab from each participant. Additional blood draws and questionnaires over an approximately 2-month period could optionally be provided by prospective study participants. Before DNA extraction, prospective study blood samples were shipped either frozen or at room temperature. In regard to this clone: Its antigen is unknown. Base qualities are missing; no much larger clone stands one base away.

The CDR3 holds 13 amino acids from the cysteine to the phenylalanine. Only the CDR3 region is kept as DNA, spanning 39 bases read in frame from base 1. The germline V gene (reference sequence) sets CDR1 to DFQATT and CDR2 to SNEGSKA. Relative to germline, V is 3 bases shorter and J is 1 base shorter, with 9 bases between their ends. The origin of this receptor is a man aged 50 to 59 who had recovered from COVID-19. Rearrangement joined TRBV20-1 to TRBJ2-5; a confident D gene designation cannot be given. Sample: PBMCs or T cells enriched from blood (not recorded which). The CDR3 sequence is CSASPGSQETQYF. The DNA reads TGCAGTGCTAGTCCCGGGTCCCAAGAGACCCAGTACTTC.